Sequencing of this T cell receptor beta chain was carried out in a study of shared clonotypes between healthy human individuals. Across the study: Three CD4 naive, three CD4 memory, two CD8 naive and one CD8 memory plate were used per donor. Whole-study results and caveats: Naive CD4 clonotypes were shared across several donors at roughly 5%. Generally, estimated richness proved larger in naive subsets than it did in memory subsets. Investigators collected only blood, and repertoires in tissues likely differ.

Generated by immunoSEQ multiplex PCR, the TCRdb table keeps only in-frame clones and is missing some. The sample contains around 610,000 clones, roughly 96% of which appear only once. Naive CD8 cells comprised CD45RO-negative, CCR7-positively selected cells, excluding terminally differentiated effector memory CD45RA+ cells. Looked up from germline, CDR1 is SQVTM and CDR2 is ANQGSEA. Trimming removed 3 bases from V and 0 bases from J, with 9 bases in between. CDR3 length: 14 residues. Concerning this clone itself: Its antigen is undetermined.

The sequence was collected from a woman aged 25 to 39 in good health. The genes are TRBV29-1 and TRBJ2-1, with D hard to call. The specimen sequenced was naive CD8+ T cells sorted from blood. The DNA for the CDR3 is TGCAGCGTTGAGCGGTCTAGCTCCTACAATGAGCAGTTCTTC. Translated, it gives CSVERSSSYNEQFF.